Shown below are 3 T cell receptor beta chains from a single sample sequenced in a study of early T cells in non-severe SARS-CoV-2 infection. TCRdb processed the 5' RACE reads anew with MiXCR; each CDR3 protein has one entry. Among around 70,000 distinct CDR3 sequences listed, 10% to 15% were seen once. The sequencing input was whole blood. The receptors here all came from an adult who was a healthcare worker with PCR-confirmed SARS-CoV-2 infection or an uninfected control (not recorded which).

The CDR3 here is CASSLTGGGDEQFF. In nucleotides, the CDR3 is TGTGCCAGCAGCCTGACGGGGGGAGGCGATGAGCAGTTCTTC. The chain joins TRBV5-4 to TRBJ2-1; 7 bases map to TRBD2. Germline V gives CDR1 SGHNT, CDR2 YYREEE (reference sequence). This CDR3 is built from 14 residues. The J segment lost 8 bases and the V segment lost 4 bases, leaving 9 bases of the junction unmatched.

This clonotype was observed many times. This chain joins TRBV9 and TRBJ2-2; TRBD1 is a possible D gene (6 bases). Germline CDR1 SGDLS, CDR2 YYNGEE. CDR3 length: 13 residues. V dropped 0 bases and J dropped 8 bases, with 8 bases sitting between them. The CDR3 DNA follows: TGTGCCAGCAGCGTAGGGACAGCTGGGGAGCTGTTTTTT. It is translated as CASSVGTAGELFF.

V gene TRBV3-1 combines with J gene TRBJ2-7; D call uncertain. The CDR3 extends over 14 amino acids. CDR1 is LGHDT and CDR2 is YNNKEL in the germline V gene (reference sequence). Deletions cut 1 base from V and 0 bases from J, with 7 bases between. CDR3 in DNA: TGTGCCAGCAGCCAAGTTGTCAGCTCCTACGAGCAGTACTTC. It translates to CASSQVVSSYEQYF.